These 5 T cell receptor beta chains came from one sample sequenced in a study of blood T cell repertoires in COVID-19. Sequenced by immunoSEQ multiplex PCR; TCRdb stores in-frame clones only, minus some. Here the sample spans roughly 380,000 clones, 85% to 90% being singletons. Sequencing was done on a sample of PBMCs or T cells enriched from blood (not recorded which). Source of these receptors: a woman aged 25 to 45 who had been exposed to COVID-19.

The chain employs TRBV28 and TRBJ1-2; D call uncertain. Germline V lookup: CDR1 MDHEN, CDR2 SYDVKM. The V gene lost 3 bases and the J gene lost 3 bases, with 14 bases spanning the gap. This CDR3 contains 15 residues. The CDR3 spells CASSLDGKRDYGYTF. In nucleotides, the CDR3 is TGTGCCAGCAGTTTGGATGGGAAGAGGGACTATGGCTACACCTTC.

Comments on this clone: The sample holds other DNA sequences that translate to the same CDR3. J is TRBJ1-2 and V is TRBV18; D ambiguous. V was pared by 0 bases and J by 0 bases, with 8 bases between. CDR3 length equals 15 residues. Germline V lookup: CDR1 KGHSH, CDR2 LQKENI. CDR3 amino acids: CASSPPNRPNYGYTF. CDR3 sequence (DNA): TGTGCCAGCTCACCACCCAACAGACCTAACTATGGCTACACCTTC.

CDR3 sequence reads: CASSPHRGLGNYGYTF. In DNA, the CDR3 is TGTGCCAGCAGTCCCCACAGGGGCCTTGGTAACTATGGCTACACCTTC. The genes are TRBV28 and TRBJ1-2, with 7 bases aligning to TRBD1. Germline V lookup: CDR1 MDHEN, CDR2 SYDVKM. CDR3 length: 16 amino acids. Trimming took 5 bases from V and 1 from J; bases not matched to a gene: 10.

This chain connects TRBV19 to TRBJ2-7; 10 bases align to TRBD2. Germline values: CDR1 LNHDA, CDR2 SQIVND (reference sequence). The V gene end was trimmed by 5 bases and the J gene end by 4 bases; junction bases not matched to a gene: 8. This CDR3 contains 15 residues. This CDR3 reads CASSPRTSGTYEQYF. The DNA for the CDR3 is TGTGCCAGTAGTCCTCGGACTAGCGGTACGTACGAGCAGTACTTC.

The gene calls are TRBV7-7 and TRBJ2-1; D perhaps matches TRBD2 (7 bases). Germline loops: CDR1 SSHAT, CDR2 FNYEAQ (reference sequence). V shed 1 base and J shed 10 bases, with 17 bases lying between them. This CDR3 spans 15 amino acids. The CDR3 sequence is CASSLGGGGGEEQFF. The CDR3 nucleotides read TGTGCCAGCAGCTTAGGCGGGGGAGGGGGAGAAGAGCAGTTCTTC.